Each of the 16 T cell receptor beta chains below was sequenced from the same sample in a study of OX40 agonist ivuxolimab in advanced cancers. This table comes from immunoSEQ multiplex PCR, and its TCRdb copy is limited to in-frame clones, with some not included. The data contain tens of thousands of clones, over 65% of them seen just once; the ten biggest clones take up 12%. The source material was CD4+ or CD8+ T cells sorted from blood, sampled in a trial of the OX40 agonist ivuxolimab. Receptors originate from an adult with an advanced solid tumor such as melanoma, head and neck, liver or kidney cancer.

The V gene is TRBV19, the J gene TRBJ1-1; D ambiguous. The germline V and J ends were trimmed by 4 bases and 5 bases, with 11 bases remaining between them. CDR3 length equals 13 residues. Per the germline V gene, CDR1 is LNHDA and CDR2 is SQIVND (reference sequence). CDR3 loop: CASSRDEGTEAFF. CDR3 coding DNA: TGTGCCAGTAGTAGAGATGAGGGAACTGAAGCTTTCTTT.

The chain couples TRBV7-6 to TRBJ2-2, with TRBD2 matching 10 bases. The germline V gene encodes CDR1 SGHVS and CDR2 FNYEAQ. V trimming: 4 bases; J trimming: 1 base; junction bases outside the gene matches: 21. CDR3 size: 22 residues. The CDR3 nucleotides are TGTGCCAGCAGCTCACGCCCGGGGGTGGCTAGCGGGGGAACCTTGAACACCGGGGAGCTGTTTTTT. Translating it yields CASSSRPGVASGGTLNTGELFF.

The chain links TRBV4-3 to TRBJ2-7; 8 bases are a match to TRBD1. Trimming cost V 0 bases and J 1 base; bases outside gene matches: 5. The CDR3 runs to 16 residues. Germline CDR1 is LGHNA and CDR2 is YSLEER. The CDR3 reads CASSQDSQGASYEQYF. The CDR3 nucleotides read TGCGCCAGCAGCCAAGATAGTCAGGGGGCTTCCTACGAGCAGTACTTC.

The chain uses TRBV6-1 and TRBJ1-3; tentatively, D is TRBD1 (6 bases). The ends were cut back, 8 bases at V and 0 bases at J, with 8 bases in the middle. Germline values: CDR1 MNHNS, CDR2 SASEGT. The CDR3 is made up of 13 amino acids. In DNA form, the CDR3 reads TGTGCCAGCGGACAGATCTCTGGAAACACCATATATTTT. It specifies CASGQISGNTIYF.

The genes are TRBV10-3 and TRBJ2-7; D remains unclear. CDR3 size: 16 residues. CDR1 and CDR2 from the germline V gene are ENHRY and SYGVKD. V dropped 0 bases and J dropped 5 bases, with 17 bases sitting between them. As DNA, the CDR3 is TGTGCCATCAGTGAGTCGCTGGTCGTGGGCAAGAACGAGCAGTACTTC. Amino acid sequence: CAISESLVVGKNEQYF.

This chain links TRBV6-4 with TRBJ2-2, with D possibly being TRBD2 (5 bases). The CDR3 has 14 amino acids. Germline values: CDR1 MRHNA, CDR2 SNTAGT. V lost 4 bases and J 3 bases, leaving 9 bases between the germline ends. For the CDR3, the DNA is TGTGCCAGCAGTGTAACGCGGGACACCGGGGAGCTGTTTTTT. Translated: CASSVTRDTGELFF.

The rearrangement links TRBV6-1 to TRBJ2-6; D is perhaps TRBD1 (6 bases). This CDR3 spans 19 amino acids. Germline lookup yields CDR1 MNHNS and CDR2 SASEGT. V lost 0 bases and J lost 2, with 17 bases in between. CDR3 in DNA: TGTGCCAGCAGTGAAGCCTTAGGCAGGGGATTTACTGGGGCCAACGTCCTGACTTTC. Translated: CASSEALGRGFTGANVLTF.

Only one count was recorded for this clone. One junction end disagrees with the germline gene, perhaps due to a read error. The chain links TRBV7-7 to TRBJ2-2; D call uncertain. The CDR3 totals 13 residues. CDR1 and CDR2 (germline): SSHAT, FNYEAQ (reference sequence). The CDR3 DNA is TGTGCTAGCAGCCATGGTTGGACCGGGGAGCTGTTTTTT. Amino acid sequence: CASSHGWTGELFF. The variable domain in full, completed from reference TRBV7-7 and TRBJ2-2, reads GAGVSQSPRYKVTKRGQDVTLRCDPISSHATLYWYQQALGQGPEFLTYFNYEAQPDKSGLPSDRFSAERPEGSISTLTIQRTEQRDSAMYRCASSHGWTGELFFGEGSRLTVL.

The rearrangement joins TRBV5-1 to TRBJ2-5; D is perhaps TRBD1 or TRBD2 (5 bases each). CDR1 and CDR2 from the germline V gene are SGHRS and YFSETQ. The CDR3 has 13 residues. V was pared by 4 bases and J by 3 bases, with 10 bases between. The CDR3 DNA is TGCGCCAGCAGCCCTGGGACCAAAGAGACCCAGTACTTC. Its translation: CASSPGTKETQYF.

This clone was detected a few times. The gene calls are TRBV28 and TRBJ2-4, with 10 bases aligning to TRBD1. Per the germline V gene, CDR1 is MDHEN and CDR2 is SYDVKM. Germline trimming cut 5 bases from V and 3 bases from J; bases unmatched to any gene: 7. The CDR3 runs to 16 residues. DNA of the CDR3: TGTGCCAGCAGTCCTGACAGGGGGCGGGGCAAAAACATTCAGTACTTC. Encoded protein: CASSPDRGRGKNIQYF.

The V and J genes are TRBV19 and TRBJ2-6; D may be TRBD2 (5 bases). There are 19 residues in the CDR3. Trimming left V 4 bases short and J 0 bases short, with 19 bases between. Germline V CDR1 and CDR2: LNHDA, SQIVND (reference sequence). In DNA form, the CDR3 reads TGTGCCAGTAGTAGGCTAGGGAGCGGCTCTAGCTCTGGGGCCAACGTCCTGACTTTC. It translates to CASSRLGSGSSSGANVLTF.

The chain couples TRBV30 to TRBJ2-1, with 8 bases identical to TRBD2. The germline CDR1 and CDR2 sequences are GTSNPN and SVGIG (reference sequence). The CDR3 has 15 residues. J gave up 0 bases and V 2 bases, and 3 bases lay outside the gene matches. The CDR3 DNA reads as TGTGCCTGGAGTACGAGCGGGAGCTCCTACAATGAGCAGTTCTTC. As protein: CAWSTSGSSYNEQFF.

The chain is built from TRBV7-2 and TRBJ2-5, with D possibly being TRBD1 or TRBD2 (7 bases each). Near its end, the DNA agrees better with TRBJ2-7, so the J call may be wrong. The CDR3 consists of 16 residues. Germline values: CDR1 SGHTA, CDR2 FQGNSA. The CDR3 here is CASSLVGGTELYEQYF. DNA for the CDR3: TGTGCCAGCAGCTTAGTGGGGGGGACAGAGCTCTACGAGCAGTACTTC.

The chain has TRBV21-1 and TRBJ2-4. TRBV21-1 is flagged as a pseudogene. The CDR3 is made up of 17 amino acids. CDR3 nucleotides: TGTGCCATCTTCAAAGACCCCCGGGCGCACACCAAAAACATTCAGTACTTC. It yields the protein CAIFKDPRAHTKNIQYF.

The chain employs TRBV27 and TRBJ2-7; D might be TRBD2 (6 bases). Germline V gene sequence: CDR1 MNHEY, CDR2 SMNVEV (reference sequence). Trimming removed 2 bases at V and 3 bases at J, with 14 bases between. CDR3 length equals 15 residues. The CDR3 sequence is CASSLVFGRGYEQYF. The DNA of the CDR3 is TGTGCCAGCAGTTTAGTTTTTGGGCGGGGCTACGAGCAGTACTTC.

The genes are TRBV19 and TRBJ2-1; TRBD2 aligns across 12 bases. Looked up from germline, CDR1 is LNHDA and CDR2 is SQIVND (reference sequence). V gave up 1 base and J gave up 8 bases; unmatched junction bases: 3. The CDR3 has 15 residues. The CDR3 DNA is TGTGCCAGTAGTATAGCGGCTAGCGGGAGGGATGAGCAGTTCTTC. It encodes CASSIAASGRDEQFF.